The T cell receptor beta chain described here comes from a study of blood T cell repertoires in COVID-19. Study details: COVID-19 samples collected from the United States, Italy and Spain covered acute and convalescent phases. PBMCs, B-cell-depleted T cells, or T cells were the source of the cDNA or gDNA that made up the material.

This CDR3 contains 15 residues. Germline trimming cut 5 bases from V and 8 bases from J; bases unmatched to any gene: 13. The germline V gene has CDR1 SEHNR and CDR2 FQNEAQ (reference sequence). Authors' processing steps: Amplifying reference gene primers gave estimates of nucleated cell counts. Data came from immunoSEQ multiplex PCR; TCRdb stores just in-frame clones and leaves some out. The V and J calls and clone size come from that table; D and trimming were worked out from the DNA. The sample contains 250,000 to 300,000 clones, about 85% of which appear only once. This receptor was taken from a young man with active or convalescent COVID-19. This chain joins TRBV7-9 and TRBJ1-2, with TRBD1 matching over 8 bases. Sequencing was carried out using peripheral blood. CDR3 amino acids: CASSLGTGGARGYTF. The CDR3 DNA follows: TGTGCCAGCAGCCTCGGGACAGGCGGAGCGAGAGGCTACACCTTC.